Sequencing of this T cell receptor (beta chain) was carried out in a study of T cell repertoires in cytomegalovirus infection. Study information: Recently described HLA-C-restricted plus well-studied HLA-B-restricted CMV epitopes were used. An indication of both CMV infection and matching HLA type came from public TCR beta signatures. General study findings and limits: It was HLA-C-restricted CMV-specific TCR beta clonotypes that dominated the response ex vivo. Carriage of CMV together with the relevant HLA was identifiable through cumulative public TCR beta family frequency.

V was clipped by 2 bases and J by 8 bases, with 7 bases between them. This CDR3 has 12 residues. CDR1 and CDR2 from the germline V gene are SGHTA and FQGNSA. TCRdb used MiXCR to reprocess the reads, holding one entry per CDR3 protein. The sample holds about 280,000 distinct CDR3 sequences, 22% seen once. Many counts were recorded for this clonotype. Its antigen is undetermined. The chain has TRBV7-2 and TRBJ2-1; D is uncertain. This clonotype originated in a human donor in good health (CMV status not recorded). Some clones in this sample may be carry-over from other donors' samples. This material consisted of cultured PBMCs, taken from culture after CMV antigen stimulation. As DNA, the CDR3 is TGTGCCAGCAGCTTATTCCGGTATGAGCAGTTCTTC. Encoded protein: CASSLFRYEQFF.